These T cell receptor beta chains were read from a single sample in a study of blood T cell repertoires in COVID-19. Produced via immunoSEQ multiplex PCR; TCRdb's table is partial and in-frame only. The sample records about 220,000 clones, around 86% being singletons. The material sequenced was peripheral blood. These receptors were collected from an older woman with COVID-19, enrolled during active disease. CDR3s include the opening cysteine and the closing phenylalanine or tryptophan. Each record gives: D gene, CDR3 length, V gene, clone size, J gene, CDR3 DNA, CDR3 protein. A D gene is named only where the DNA matches it firmly. Clone sizes are given selectively: once, few, many, or a class where the clone is expanded.

NA	13	TRBV6-6	NA	TRBJ1-6	TGTGCCAGCAGTCTCCTCAGGGGTTCACCCCTCCACTTT	CASSLLRGSPLHF
TRBD1	14	TRBV5-1	NA	TRBJ1-1	TGCGCCAGCAGCCGGGGACAGGAGAACACTGAAGCTTTCTTT	CASSRGQENTEAFF
TRBD2	15	TRBV7-9	NA	TRBJ2-7	TGTGCCAGCAGCTTAGAGAGCGGGAGAGGCTACGAGCAGTACTTC	CASSLESGRGYEQYF
NA	15	TRBV6-2/TRBV6-3	few	TRBJ2-3	TGTGCCAGCAGTTTACACAGGCCAAGCACAGATACGCAGTATTTT	CASSLHRPSTDTQYF
TRBD1	16	TRBV18	NA	TRBJ1-2	TGTGCCAGCTCACTAACGACCGGGACAGCTAACTATGGCTACACCTTC	CASSLTTGTANYGYTF
NA	15	TRBV15	NA	TRBJ2-2	TGTGCCACCAGCCCCGAGGGACAGAACACCGGGGAGCTGTTTTTT	CATSPEGQNTGELFF
TRBD1	16	TRBV9	NA	TRBJ2-2	TGTGCCAGCAGCGTGACCACTGGACAGGGAACAGGGGAGCTGTTTTTT	CASSVTTGQGTGELFF
TRBD2	17	TRBV5-1	NA	TRBJ2-1	TGCGCCAGCCAGCCAGGAGGAGGGAGAGCGGGAGCCGGTGAGCAGTTCTTC	CASQPGGGRAGAGEQFF
TRBD1	14	TRBV29-1	few	TRBJ1-1	TGCAGCGTTCGGGACAGGGCGTTGAACACTGAAGCTTTCTTT	CSVRDRALNTEAFF
NA	14	TRBV28	NA	TRBJ1-5	TGTGCCAGCAGTTTAACCCTGAGCTCTCAGCCCCAGCATTTT	CASSLTLSSQPQHF
TRBD1	16	TRBV6-2/TRBV6-3	few	TRBJ2-2	TGTGCCAGCAGTTACACCGGGACAGGGAACACCGGGGAGCTGTTTTTT	CASSYTGTGNTGELFF
TRBD2	16	TRBV5-1	many	TRBJ2-1	TGCGCCAGCAGCTTGCCGGGGCTAGCGGGAGGGAATGAGCAGTTCTTC	CASSLPGLAGGNEQFF
NA	16	TRBV11-2	NA	TRBJ2-1	TGTGCCAGCAGCTTAGTCGGGAGACGTTCAACGAATGAGCAGTTCTTC	CASSLVGRRSTNEQFF
NA	15	TRBV4-3	once	TRBJ2-7	TGCGCCAGCAGCCAATTAGGCAGTACAGCCTACGAGCAGTACTTC	CASSQLGSTAYEQYF
TRBD2	15	TRBV27	NA	TRBJ2-1	TGTGCCAGCAGTAGCTTCGGCGGGAGAAGCGGTGAGCAGTTCTTC	CASSSFGGRSGEQFF
TRBD1	14	TRBV27	NA	TRBJ1-5	TGTGCCAGCAGGGGACAGGGGGCCTATCAGCCCCAGCATTTT	CASRGQGAYQPQHF
NA	16	TRBV28	NA	TRBJ1-2	TGTGCCAGCAGTTTCCCAGGGCCTAAGACTTCCTATGGCTACACCTTC	CASSFPGPKTSYGYTF
TRBD2	15	TRBV7-2	NA	TRBJ2-1	TGTGCCAGCAGCCTGACTAGCAACTCCTACAATGAGCAGTTCTTC	CASSLTSNSYNEQFF
TRBD1	19	TRBV7-9	many	TRBJ2-2	TGTGCCAGCAGCTCGGACAGGGGGCGCCTTAGCGGGAGTGCCGGGGAGCTGTTTTTT	CASSSDRGRLSGSAGELFF
NA	12	TRBV29-1	NA	TRBJ1-1	TGCAGCGTCGCTTACAGGGAGGGTGAAGCTTTCTTT	CSVAYREGEAFF
NA	14	TRBV19	NA	TRBJ1-2	TGTGCCAGTAAGAGTCAGGGGAGTAACTATGGCTACACCTTC	CASKSQGSNYGYTF
TRBD1	15	TRBV19	NA	TRBJ1-2	TGTGCCAGTAGCCGGACAGGGGGTGTGGGCTATGGCTACACCTTC	CASSRTGGVGYGYTF
TRBD1	15	TRBV3-1/TRBV3-2	few	TRBJ1-2	TGTGCCAGCAGCCAAACGAGGACAGGGAACTATGGCTACACCTTC	CASSQTRTGNYGYTF
NA	16	TRBV6-6	NA	TRBJ2-5	TGTGCCAGCAGTTACTTGGGTGGAGGCGGGATGGAGACCCAGTACTTC	CASSYLGGGGMETQYF
NA	15	TRBV27	NA	TRBJ2-2	TGTGCCAGCAGCGGGTATCTCTTGGCCACCGGGGAGCTGTTTTTT	CASSGYLLATGELFF
TRBD1	15	TRBV5-6	NA	TRBJ2-7	TGTGCCAGCAGCTTGGAAGGGACAGGTTATCTCGAGCAGTACTTC	CASSLEGTGYLEQYF
NA	16	TRBV29-1	NA	TRBJ1-1	TGCAGCGTTTCCGGGACTATGGGCAGATTGAACACTGAAGCTTTCTTT	CSVSGTMGRLNTEAFF
TRBD2	16	TRBV7-9	NA	TRBJ2-2	TGTGCCAGCAGCTTGGGACTAGCGGGAGACACCGGGGAGCTGTTTTTT	CASSLGLAGDTGELFF
NA	13	TRBV7-6	NA	TRBJ2-5	TGTGCCAGCAGCCCGAGATTGCAAGAGACCCAGTACTTC	CASSPRLQETQYF
NA	12	TRBV19	NA	TRBJ1-4	TGTGCCAGTACAGGAACTAATGAAAAACTGTTTTTT	CASTGTNEKLFF
TRBD1	13	TRBV11-2	NA	TRBJ1-2	TGTGCCACCGCAGGGGGCTCTAACTATGGCTACACCTTC	CATAGGSNYGYTF
TRBD1	14	TRBV7-2	NA	TRBJ1-2	TGTGCCAGCAGCTTAGCTGGACAGGGTTATGGCTACACCTTC	CASSLAGQGYGYTF
TRBD1	13	TRBV18	NA	TRBJ2-7	TGTGCCAGCTCACCTTATACAGGGGACGAGCAGTACTTC	CASSPYTGDEQYF
NA	18	TRBV30	NA	TRBJ1-6	TGTGCCTGGAGGTCGGGATCGGGCCAGGGGTCCTATAATTCACCCCTCCACTTT	CAWRSGSGQGSYNSPLHF
NA	13	TRBV28	NA	TRBJ1-2	TGTGCCAGCAGTTTATACGGGGTCCGGGGCTACACCTTC	CASSLYGVRGYTF
TRBD2	13	TRBV6-5	NA	TRBJ2-1	TGTGCCAGCTCGGTTAGCGGGAGCTATGAGCAGTTCTTC	CASSVSGSYEQFF
NA	17	TRBV6-2/TRBV6-3	NA	TRBJ1-5	TGTGCCAGCAGTTACGGTTTCCGGGGAGGCAGCAATCAGCCCCAGCATTTT	CASSYGFRGGSNQPQHF